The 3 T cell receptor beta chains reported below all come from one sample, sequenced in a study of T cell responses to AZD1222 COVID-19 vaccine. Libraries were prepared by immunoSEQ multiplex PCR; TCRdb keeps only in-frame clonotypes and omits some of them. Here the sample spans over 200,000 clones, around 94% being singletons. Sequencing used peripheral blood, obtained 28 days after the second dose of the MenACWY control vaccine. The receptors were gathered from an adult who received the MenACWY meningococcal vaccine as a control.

The CDR3 sequence: CASSQGTGGTEAFF. In nucleotides, the CDR3 is TGTGCCAGCAGCCAAGGGACAGGGGGAACTGAAGCTTTCTTT. The chain uses TRBV14 and TRBJ1-1, with 10 bases that match TRBD1. The CDR3 consists of 14 residues. Germline CDR1 reads SGHDN; CDR2 reads FVKESK. J lost 5 bases, V lost 1 base, and 1 base had no gene match.

The CDR3 is CASSSGGQGQETQYF. Written as DNA, the CDR3 is TGTGCCAGCAGCTCAGGGGGACAGGGCCAAGAGACCCAGTACTTC. V and J are TRBV6-5 and TRBJ2-5; 9 bases line up with TRBD1. Germline V gives CDR1 MNHEY, CDR2 SVGAGI. The CDR3 has 15 amino acids. Trimming cost V 6 bases and J 1 base; bases outside gene matches: 6.

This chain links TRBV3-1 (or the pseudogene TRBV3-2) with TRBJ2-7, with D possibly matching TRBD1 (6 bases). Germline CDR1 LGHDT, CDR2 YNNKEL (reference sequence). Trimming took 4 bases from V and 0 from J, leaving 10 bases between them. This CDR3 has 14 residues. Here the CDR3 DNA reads TGTGCCAGCAGCCGACGGGACAACTCCTACGAGCAGTACTTC. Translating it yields CASSRRDNSYEQYF.